Each of the 20 T cell receptor beta chains below was sequenced from the same sample in a study of T cells of healthy individuals. Each CDR3 protein is one row after TCRdb ran MiXCR on the 5' RACE reads. This repertoire shows about 63,000 distinct CDR3 sequences, around 15% found once; its top ten account for about 4.7%. Every receptor here comes from a human donor in good health.

This clonotype has at least ten counts. The V gene is TRBV11-2, the J gene TRBJ2-1; D ambiguous. From germline, CDR1 is SGHAT and CDR2 FQNNGV. This CDR3 is 12 amino acids long. Between the trimmed V and J ends, which lost 1 base and 10 bases, there was a span of 8 bases. CDR3 protein: CASSLGNPEQFF. DNA for the CDR3: TGTGCCAGCAGCTTAGGGAACCCAGAGCAGTTCTTC.

This clonotype came up a few times. The V and J genes are TRBV9 and TRBJ2-7, with 8 nucleotides matching TRBD2. CDR3 length: 14 amino acids. J lost 3 bases, V lost 2 bases, and 4 bases had no gene match. Germline loops: CDR1 SGDLS, CDR2 YYNGEE. CDR3 in amino acids: CASSVIAGSYEQYF. CDR3 DNA sequence: TGTGCCAGCAGCGTCATAGCGGGAAGCTACGAGCAGTACTTC.

This clonotype was counted many times. The chain joins TRBV7-9 to TRBJ2-7; D might be TRBD1 (6 bases). The V gene's germline CDR1 is SEHNR and CDR2 FQNEAQ (reference sequence). V was pared by 6 bases and J by 6 bases, with 18 bases between. The CDR3 is made up of 14 amino acids. CDR3 in DNA: TGTGCCAGCAGTCAAACCCCAGGACAGAGCGAGCAGTACTTC. Translating gives CASSQTPGQSEQYF.

The V call is TRBV28, the J call TRBJ1-1; possibly TRBD1 for D (6 bases). Germline CDR1 and CDR2: MDHEN and SYDVKM. The CDR3 spans 13 residues. Trimming took 6 bases from V and 3 from J, leaving 11 bases between them. The CDR3 loop reads CASSQGRHTEAFF. Here the CDR3 DNA reads TGTGCCAGCAGCCAGGGGAGGCACACTGAAGCTTTCTTT.

This clonotype was counted a few times. The CDR3 loop is CASSRVVSSVEKTQYF. The CDR3 coding sequence is TGTGCCAGCAGCCGGGTGGTGTCTAGCGTAGAAAAGACCCAGTACTTC. V and J are TRBV7-9 and TRBJ2-5; TRBD2 is a possible D gene (6 bases). Trimming cost V 5 bases and J 6 bases, with 22 bases left between them. Germline V lookup: CDR1 SEHNR, CDR2 FQNEAQ (reference sequence). The CDR3 has 16 residues.

This clonotype was detected only a few times. CDR3 coding DNA: TGTGCCAGCAGCGCGAGACCAGTGTACGAGCAGTACTTC. As protein: CASSARPVYEQYF. The V and J genes are TRBV7-8 and TRBJ2-7; no clear D gene. The CDR3 length is 13 residues. Trimming removed 5 bases from V and 4 bases from J, with 12 bases in between. Germline CDR1 and CDR2: SGHVS and FQNEAQ.

This chain uses TRBV25-1 with TRBJ2-7; D uncertain. The CDR3 contains 10 residues. Germline CDR1 MGHDK, CDR2 SYGVNS. Trimming cost V 5 bases and J 5 bases, with 4 bases left between them. CDR3 bases: TGTGCCAGCAGTAGTAACGAGCAGTACTTC. Amino acids: CASSSNEQYF.

There are many counts of this clonotype. V and J are TRBV30 and TRBJ2-3; D may match TRBD1 or TRBD2 (5 bases each). The CDR3 is 16 residues long. CDR1 and CDR2 (germline): GTSNPN, SVGIG (reference sequence). V was shortened by 0 bases and J by 2 bases, with 15 bases between the two germline ends. The CDR3 nucleotides are TGTGCCTGGAGTGTACTCATGAGGGGCTTCACAGATACGCAGTATTTT. Protein product: CAWSVLMRGFTDTQYF.

The chain links TRBV2 to TRBJ2-7, with D hard to call. Germline CDR1 is SNHLY and CDR2 is FYNNEI. Trimming took 4 bases from V and 3 from J, leaving 4 bases between them. The CDR3 is 11 amino acids. The CDR3, as DNA: TGTGCCAGCAGTGTGCTCTACGAGCAGTACTTC. Residues: CASSVLYEQYF. Complete variable domain (other parts from reference TRBV2 and TRBJ2-7): EPEVTQTPSHQVTQMGQEVILRCVPISNHLYFYWYRQILGQKVEFLVSFYNNEISEKSEIFDDQFSVERPDGSNFTLKIRSTKLEDSAMYFCASSVLYEQYFGPGTRLTVT.

This clonotype was seen many times. V is TRBV27 and J is TRBJ1-2, with D possibly matching TRBD1 (6 bases). The CDR3 extends over 13 amino acids. Germline-derived CDR1 and CDR2 are MNHEY and SMNVEV (reference sequence). V was pared by 5 bases and J by 4 bases, with 11 bases between. CDR3 DNA: TGTGCCAGCAGTACGGGACAAGGCTATGGCTACACCTTC. This codes for CASSTGQGYGYTF.

This chain connects TRBV29-1 to TRBJ2-7, with D possibly TRBD2 on 6 matching bases. The CDR3 loop spans 12 amino acids. V was pared by 4 bases and J by 5 bases, with 12 bases between. Germline V lookup: CDR1 SQVTM, CDR2 ANQGSEA. The CDR3 bases are TGCAGCGTTGTGGAGGGGCCGCACGAGCAGTACTTC. Its protein product is CSVVEGPHEQYF.

With respect to this clonotype: A much larger clone differs by one base, so this may be a read error. The chain uses TRBV2 and TRBJ1-4, with D possibly matching TRBD1 (5 bases). Trimming took 4 bases from V and 5 from J, leaving 14 bases between them. The CDR3 loop spans 15 amino acids. Germline V gene sequence: CDR1 SNHLY, CDR2 FYNNEI. The CDR3 DNA is TGTGCCAGCAGTGCTTTCATGGGGCGGAATGAAAAACTGTTTTTT. Amino acid sequence: CASSAFMGRNEKLFF. The full variable domain, completed using reference TRBV2 and TRBJ1-4, is EPEVTQTPSHQVTQMGQEVILRCVPISNHLYFYWYRQILGQKVEFLVSFYNNEISEKSEIFDDQFSVERPDGSNFTLKIRSTKLEDSAMYFCASSAFMGRNEKLFFGSGTQLSVL.

This clonotype was counted once. The rearrangement links TRBV27 to TRBJ1-1; 8 nucleotides align to TRBD1. V dropped 7 bases and J dropped 1; count of bases not matched to a gene: 11. The CDR3 spans 16 residues. Germline V CDR1 and CDR2: MNHEY, SMNVEV (reference sequence). The CDR3 coding sequence is TGTGCCAGCAAACGGCAGGGGGCACGGGGGAACACTGAAGCTTTCTTT. It encodes CASKRQGARGNTEAFF.

The chain links TRBV7-9 to TRBJ1-5; D might be TRBD1 (5 bases). CDR3 length: 18 residues. CDR1 and CDR2 from the germline V gene are SEHNR and FQNEAQ (reference sequence). V was clipped by 5 bases and J by 1 base, with 21 bases between them. CDR3: CASSPKCVRVRSNQPQHF. The CDR3 DNA is TGTGCCAGCAGCCCCAAATGTGTCAGGGTAAGAAGCAATCAGCCCCAGCATTTT.

This clonotype was detected ten times or more. The rearrangement joins TRBV18 to TRBJ2-4; the D gene is possibly TRBD1 (5 bases). Germline V gives CDR1 KGHSH, CDR2 LQKENI. Trimming shortened V by 2 bases and J by 8 bases, and 13 bases separated the two germline ends. The CDR3 sequence is 14 residues long. As DNA, the CDR3 is TGTGCCAGCTCACCATCCCAGGGTTCGGACATTCAGTACTTC. Its protein product is CASSPSQGSDIQYF.

This clonotype was detected ten times or more. The rearrangement joins TRBV10-3 to TRBJ1-5; D gene uncertain. There are 14 residues in the CDR3. V was cut by 5 bases and J by 2 bases, with 10 bases left in between. Germline CDR1 and CDR2: ENHRY and SYGVKD. CDR3 amino acids: CAISQGRGNQPQHF. For the CDR3, the DNA is TGTGCCATCAGTCAAGGGAGAGGCAATCAGCCCCAGCATTTT.

CDR3 nucleotides: TGTGCCAGCGTGACTGAGGTCGATGAGCAGTTCTTC. It codes for CASVTEVDEQFF. The chain has TRBV12-3 or TRBV12-4 and TRBJ2-1, with D uncertain. V was cut by 8 bases and J by 8 bases, with 13 bases left in between. CDR3 length equals 12 residues.

This clonotype appeared many times. The rearrangement joins TRBV4-1 to TRBJ1-3; D is unclear. The germline V and J ends were trimmed by 1 base and 5 bases, with 9 bases remaining between them. The germline gives CDR1 MGHRA, CDR2 YSYEKL. The CDR3 runs to 14 residues. The CDR3 DNA sequence: TGCGCCAGCAGCCAAGCTGCAGGCCGAAACACCATATATTTT. Encoded protein: CASSQAAGRNTIYF.

The chain links TRBV7-2 to TRBJ1-1; D is unresolved. Trimming left V 1 base short and J 4 bases short, with 10 bases between. CDR1 SGHTA and CDR2 FQGNSA come from the germline V gene. This CDR3 comprises 14 residues. In nucleotides, the CDR3 is TGTGCCAGCAGCTTAGGGGCGGTGGTCACTGAAGCTTTCTTT. Translation gives CASSLGAVVTEAFF.

This clonotype has more than one count but fewer than ten. The rearrangement uses TRBV7-9 and TRBJ2-7, with 10 bases identical to TRBD2. V was pared by 1 base and J by 6 bases, with 3 bases of the junction left unmatched. Germline CDR1 is SEHNR and CDR2 is FQNEAQ (reference sequence). This CDR3 comprises 14 residues. The CDR3 DNA reads as TGTGCCAGCAGCTTAGTCCTAGCGGGAGTCGAGCAGTACTTC. Translation: CASSLVLAGVEQYF.